These T cell receptor beta chains were read from a single sample in a study of T cell changes during pregnancy in multiple sclerosis. The protocol was immunoSEQ multiplex PCR, while the TCRdb copy is restricted to in-frame clones and leaves out a portion. The table has about 77,000 clones, approximately 94% seen once; the top ten hold around 2.6%. The sample here was peripheral blood, taken after pregnancy. Every receptor here comes from a female donor in good health, enrolled as a control in a pregnancy study. Both conserved end residues are part of each CDR3. A D gene is named only where the DNA matches it firmly. A row's size may be missing; if present it is once, few, many or a size class.

J: TRBJ2-5; V: TRBV5-5; size: NA; D: TRBD1; DNA: TGTGCCAGCAGCATCTGGGACAGGGGTCCCCAAGAGACCCAGTACTTC; CDR3: CASSIWDRGPQETQYF
J: TRBJ2-3; V: TRBV19; size: NA; D: TRBD2; DNA: TGTGCCAGTAGTATCCAGCGGGGAAGCACAGATACGCAGTATTTT; CDR3: CASSIQRGSTDTQYF
J: TRBJ2-1; V: TRBV18; size: NA; D: TRBD2; DNA: TGTGCCAGCTCGGCGCTAGCGGGGAATGAGCAGTTCTTC; CDR3: CASSALAGNEQFF
J: TRBJ1-1; V: TRBV28; size: once; D: NA; DNA: TGTGCCAGCAGTCCCGGGACAATCGGGAACACTGAAGCTTTCTTT; CDR3: CASSPGTIGNTEAFF
J: TRBJ2-5; V: TRBV10-3; size: NA; D: NA; DNA: TGTGCCATCAGTGCAGGGATCCAAGAGACCCAGTACTTC; CDR3: CAISAGIQETQYF
J: TRBJ1-2; V: TRBV27; size: few; D: TRBD1; DNA: TGTGCCAGCAGATTAACAGGGGATGGCGGCTACACCTTC; CDR3: CASRLTGDGGYTF
J: TRBJ2-5; V: TRBV2; size: NA; D: TRBD2; DNA: TGTGCCAGCAATCGACTAGCGGCGCAAGAGACCCAGTACTTC; CDR3: CASNRLAAQETQYF
J: TRBJ2-7; V: TRBV6-6; size: NA; D: NA; DNA: TGTGCCAGCGGTCTTGAGACACCGCCTCGGGAGCAGTACTTC; CDR3: CASGLETPPREQYF
J: TRBJ2-7; V: TRBV9; size: NA; D: NA; DNA: TGTGCCAGCAGCGCCAGCCGGGGTCGCGAGCAGTACTTC; CDR3: CASSASRGREQYF
J: TRBJ2-5; V: TRBV2; size: NA; D: TRBD1; DNA: TGTGCCAGCGGACTGACAGGGGGCTGGGAGACCCAGTACTTC; CDR3: CASGLTGGWETQYF
J: TRBJ2-5; V: TRBV4-1; size: once; D: NA; DNA: TGCGCCAGCAGCCAAAGTCGCTCGGGGAATTGGGAGACCCAGTACTTC; CDR3: CASSQSRSGNWETQYF
J: TRBJ1-5; V: TRBV6-6; size: NA; D: TRBD1; DNA: TGTGCCAGCACCGAGATGGGCAGGGGGGGCAATCAGCCCCAGCATTTT; CDR3: CASTEMGRGGNQPQHF
J: TRBJ1-1; V: TRBV10-3; size: once; D: TRBD1; DNA: TGTGCCATCAGTGAGCCCCGGACAGGAGGAGGAAACACTGAAGCTTTCTTT; CDR3: CAISEPRTGGGNTEAFF
J: TRBJ2-3; V: TRBV5-1; size: NA; D: TRBD2; DNA: TGCGCCAGCAAAGCGGGAGAAGGTGGCACAGATACGCAGTATTTT; CDR3: CASKAGEGGTDTQYF
J: TRBJ1-5; V: TRBV28; size: NA; D: TRBD1; DNA: TGTGCCAGCAGTTACTCGGACAGGGTTCAGCCCCAGCATTTT; CDR3: CASSYSDRVQPQHF
J: TRBJ1-2; V: TRBV18; size: NA; D: TRBD1; DNA: TGTGCCAGCTCACCACTTGCAGGGGGCTTTGAGGGCTACACCTTC; CDR3: CASSPLAGGFEGYTF
J: TRBJ2-2; V: TRBV6-4; size: NA; D: TRBD1; DNA: TGTGCCAGCAGTGAAGGGACAGGGGACACCGGGGAGCTGTTTTTT; CDR3: CASSEGTGDTGELFF
J: TRBJ2-6; V: TRBV7-3; size: NA; D: NA; DNA: TGTGCCAGCAGCCGTCAGGGGTCTGGGGCCAACGTCCTGACTTTC; CDR3: CASSRQGSGANVLTF
J: TRBJ1-1; V: TRBV12-5; size: few; D: NA; DNA: TGTGCTAGTGGTTTGACGGGAATAGGTACTGAAGCTTTCTTT; CDR3: CASGLTGIGTEAFF
J: TRBJ1-1; V: TRBV5-4; size: NA; D: NA; DNA: TGTGCCAGCAGCTTGGACGGGTACCACACTGAAGCTTTCTTT; CDR3: CASSLDGYHTEAFF
J: TRBJ2-3; V: TRBV7-2; size: NA; D: NA; DNA: TGTGCCAGCAGCTTAATTGGGCTAGCCGGTGGAGATACGCAGTATTTT; CDR3: CASSLIGLAGGDTQYF
J: TRBJ2-7; V: TRBV5-3; size: NA; D: NA; DNA: TGTGCCAGAACCGCGGGAAGCTCCTACGAGCAGTACTTC; CDR3: CARTAGSSYEQYF
J: TRBJ1-2; V: TRBV4-1; size: NA; D: NA; DNA: TGCGCCAGCAGGGTCTCCGAGGGAAACTATGGCTACACCTTC; CDR3: CASRVSEGNYGYTF
J: TRBJ2-3; V: TRBV10-1; size: NA; D: TRBD1; DNA: TGCGCCAGCAGTCAAGGACAGGTGAACACAGATACGCAGTATTTT; CDR3: CASSQGQVNTDTQYF
J: TRBJ2-7; V: TRBV10-1; size: NA; D: NA; DNA: TGCGCCAGCAGTGATGGGACAATTGAGTACGAGCAGTACTTC; CDR3: CASSDGTIEYEQYF
J: TRBJ2-1; V: TRBV6-5; size: NA; D: NA; DNA: TGTGCCAGCAGTAATGGAGACAATGAGCAGTTCTTC; CDR3: CASSNGDNEQFF
J: TRBJ2-3; V: TRBV10-3; size: NA; D: TRBD2; DNA: TGTGCCACCACTCGGGCGGGAGGCGACACAGATACGCAGTATTTT; CDR3: CATTRAGGDTDTQYF
J: TRBJ1-1; V: TRBV2; size: NA; D: NA; DNA: TGTGCCAGCACTATAGAGGTATGGACTGAAGCTTTCTTT; CDR3: CASTIEVWTEAFF
J: TRBJ1-1; V: TRBV27; size: NA; D: NA; DNA: TGTGCCAGCAGTTCCAGGGAGGGGATCACTGAAGCTTTCTTT; CDR3: CASSSREGITEAFF
J: TRBJ1-5; V: TRBV10-3; size: NA; D: NA; DNA: TGTGCCATCAGTGAGACAAACCAGCCCCAGCATTTT; CDR3: CAISETNQPQHF
J: TRBJ2-1; V: TRBV7-3; size: NA; D: NA; DNA: TGTGCCAGCAGTCCACATCCGGGACTCCTCGACAATGAGCAGTTCTTC; CDR3: CASSPHPGLLDNEQFF
J: TRBJ2-3; V: TRBV5-1; size: once; D: TRBD2; DNA: TGCGCCAGCAGCTTTGGACTAGAATTAGATACGCAGTATTTT; CDR3: CASSFGLELDTQYF
J: TRBJ2-7; V: TRBV7-9; size: NA; D: NA; DNA: TGTGCCAGCAGCCTACGGGCCTACGAGCAGTACTTC; CDR3: CASSLRAYEQYF
J: TRBJ2-3; V: TRBV27; size: NA; D: NA; DNA: TGTGCCAGCAGTTTGTACTCCCCCCTAGAATACCGCACAGATACGCAGTATTTT; CDR3: CASSLYSPLEYRTDTQYF
J: TRBJ1-3; V: TRBV30; size: NA; D: NA; DNA: TGTGCCTGGAGCTACGGGGGTTCTGGAAACACCATATATTTT; CDR3: CAWSYGGSGNTIYF
J: TRBJ2-6; V: TRBV4-3; size: once; D: NA; DNA: TGCGCCAGCAGCCAAAACGAACAGGGCTCTGGGGCCAACGTCCTGACTTTC; CDR3: CASSQNEQGSGANVLTF
J: TRBJ2-3; V: TRBV7-9; size: NA; D: TRBD2; DNA: TGTGCCAGCAGCTTAGGGAGCGGGGCTAGCACAGATACGCAGTATTTT; CDR3: CASSLGSGASTDTQYF
J: TRBJ2-2; V: TRBV4-2; size: NA; D: NA; DNA: TGTGCCAGCAGCCAAGCGTCTGCGGCGAACACCGGGGAGCTGTTTTTT; CDR3: CASSQASAANTGELFF
J: TRBJ2-7; V: TRBV2; size: once; D: NA; DNA: TGTGCCAGCAGTGAAAGCGGGGGACAGATTTTCGAGCAGTACTTC; CDR3: CASSESGGQIFEQYF